This T cell receptor (beta chain) was retrieved from a study of cytomegalovirus exposure and HLA in healthy donors. It was with 60 Vbeta and 13 Jbeta primers that the PCR ran. The method was immunoSEQ multiplex PCR; TCRdb's version includes in-frame clones alone and lacks a portion of them. The table lists 200,000 or so clones, about nine tenths of them singletons. This CDR3 has 15 residues. CDR1 and CDR2 from the germline V gene are SGHDT and YYEEEE. The V end lost 2 bases, the J end lost 0 bases, and 11 bases lay between the germline ends. The count of this clone is one. Antigen specificity is unknown. Whole-study results and caveats: Analysis performed later found around 15,000 TCR beta sequences associated with HLA alleles at 0.05 false discovery rate. Reports indicated that the classifier achieved high specificity and sensitivity in diagnosing cytomegalovirus status.

What was sequenced was PBMCs. The chain uses TRBV5-6 and TRBJ1-2; possibly TRBD1 for D (5 bases). The clonotype comes from a man aged 25 to 40 in good health and CMV-seronegative. CDR3 nucleotides: TGTGCCAGCAGCTTCTGGACACCAGCTAACTATGGCTACACCTTC. Its protein product is CASSFWTPANYGYTF. Complete variable domain (other parts from reference TRBV5-6 and TRBJ1-2): DAGVTQSPTHLIKTRGQQVTLRCSPKSGHDTVSWYQQALGQGPQFIFQYYEEEERQRGNFPDRFSGHQFPNYSSELNVNALLLGDSALYLCASSFWTPANYGYTFGSGTRLTVV.